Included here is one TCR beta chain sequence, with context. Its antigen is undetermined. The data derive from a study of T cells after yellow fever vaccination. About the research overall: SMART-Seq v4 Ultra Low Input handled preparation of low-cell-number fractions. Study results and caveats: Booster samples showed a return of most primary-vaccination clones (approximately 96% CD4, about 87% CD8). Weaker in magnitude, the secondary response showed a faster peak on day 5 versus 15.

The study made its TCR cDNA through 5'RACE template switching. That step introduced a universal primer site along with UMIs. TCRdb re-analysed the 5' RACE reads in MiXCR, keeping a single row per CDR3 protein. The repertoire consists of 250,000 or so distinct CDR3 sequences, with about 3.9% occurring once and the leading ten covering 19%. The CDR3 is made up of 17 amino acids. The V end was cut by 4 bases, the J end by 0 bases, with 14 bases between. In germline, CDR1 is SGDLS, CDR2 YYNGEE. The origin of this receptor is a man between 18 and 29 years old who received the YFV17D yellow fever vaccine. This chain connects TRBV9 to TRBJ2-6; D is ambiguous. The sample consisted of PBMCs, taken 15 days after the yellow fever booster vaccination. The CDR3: CASSPYPTDSGANVLTF. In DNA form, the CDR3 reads TGTGCCAGCAGCCCATACCCGACGGACTCTGGGGCCAACGTCCTGACTTTC. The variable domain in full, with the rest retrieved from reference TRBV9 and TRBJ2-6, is DSGVTQTPKHLITATGQRVTLRCSPRSGDLSVYWYQQSLDQGLQFLIQYYNGEERAKGNILERFSAQQFPDLHSELNLSSLELGDSALYFCASSPYPTDSGANVLTFGAGSRLTVL.